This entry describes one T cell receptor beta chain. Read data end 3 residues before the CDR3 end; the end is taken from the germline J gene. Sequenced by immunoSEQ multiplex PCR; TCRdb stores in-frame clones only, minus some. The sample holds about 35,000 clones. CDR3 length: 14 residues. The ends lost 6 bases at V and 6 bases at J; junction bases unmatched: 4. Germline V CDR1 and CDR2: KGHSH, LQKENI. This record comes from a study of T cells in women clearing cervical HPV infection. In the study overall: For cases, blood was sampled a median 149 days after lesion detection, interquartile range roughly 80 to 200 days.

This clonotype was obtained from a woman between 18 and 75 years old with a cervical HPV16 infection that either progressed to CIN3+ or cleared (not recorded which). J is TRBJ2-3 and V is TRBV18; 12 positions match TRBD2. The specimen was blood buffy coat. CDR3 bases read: TGTGCCAGCTCCCCGACTAGCGGGAGCGATACG. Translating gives CASSPTSGSDT. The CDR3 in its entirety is CASSPTSGSDTQYF.